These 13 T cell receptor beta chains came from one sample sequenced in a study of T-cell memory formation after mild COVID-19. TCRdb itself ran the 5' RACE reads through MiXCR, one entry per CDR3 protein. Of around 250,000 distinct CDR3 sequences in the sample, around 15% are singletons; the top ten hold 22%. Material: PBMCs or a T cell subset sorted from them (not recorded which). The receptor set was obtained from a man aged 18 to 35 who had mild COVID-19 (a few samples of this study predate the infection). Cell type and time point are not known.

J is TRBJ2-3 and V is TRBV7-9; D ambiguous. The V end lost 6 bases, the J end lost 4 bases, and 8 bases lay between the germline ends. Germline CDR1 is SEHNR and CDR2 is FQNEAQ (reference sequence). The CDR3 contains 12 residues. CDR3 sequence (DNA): TGTGCCAGCAGGTTAAAGCCAGATACGCAGTATTTT. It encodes CASRLKPDTQYF.

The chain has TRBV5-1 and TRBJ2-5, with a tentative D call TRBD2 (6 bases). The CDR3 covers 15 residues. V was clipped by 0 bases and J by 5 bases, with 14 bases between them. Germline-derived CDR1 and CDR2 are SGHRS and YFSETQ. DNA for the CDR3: TGCGCCAGCAGCTTGGTGGCGCGGGGATGGGAGACCCAGTACTTC. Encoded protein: CASSLVARGWETQYF. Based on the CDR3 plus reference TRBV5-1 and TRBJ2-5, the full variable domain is KAGVTQTPRYLIKTRGQQVTLSCSPISGHRSVSWYQQTPGQGLQFLFEYFSETQRNKGNFPGRFSGRQFSNSRSEMNVSTLELGDSALYLCASSLVARGWETQYFGPGTRLLVL.

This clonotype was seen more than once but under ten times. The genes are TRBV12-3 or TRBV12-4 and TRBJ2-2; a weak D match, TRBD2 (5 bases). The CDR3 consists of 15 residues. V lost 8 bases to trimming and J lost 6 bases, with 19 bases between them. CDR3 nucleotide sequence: TGTGCCAGCGTAACCGGGAACTCTTCTCCCGGGGAGCTGTTTTTT. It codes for CASVTGNSSPGELFF.

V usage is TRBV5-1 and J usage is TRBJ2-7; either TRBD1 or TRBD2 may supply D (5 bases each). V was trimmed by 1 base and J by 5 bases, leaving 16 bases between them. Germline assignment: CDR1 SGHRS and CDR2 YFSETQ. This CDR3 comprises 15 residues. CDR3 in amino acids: CASSLTGTALNEQYF. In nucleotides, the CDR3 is TGCGCCAGCAGCTTGACCGGGACCGCCCTCAACGAGCAGTACTTC.

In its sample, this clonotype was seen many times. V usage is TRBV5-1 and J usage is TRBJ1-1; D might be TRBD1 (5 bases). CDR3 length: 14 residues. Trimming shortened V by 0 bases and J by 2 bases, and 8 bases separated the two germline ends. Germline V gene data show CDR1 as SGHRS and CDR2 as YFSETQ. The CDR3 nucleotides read TGCGCCAGCAGCTTGGAGGGGCAAAACACTGAAGCTTTCTTT. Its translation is CASSLEGQNTEAFF.

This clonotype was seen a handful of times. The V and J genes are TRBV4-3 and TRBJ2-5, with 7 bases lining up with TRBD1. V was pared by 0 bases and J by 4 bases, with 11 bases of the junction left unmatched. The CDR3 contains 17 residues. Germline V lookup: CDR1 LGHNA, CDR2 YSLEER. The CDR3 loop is CASSQEFSDRAAETQYF. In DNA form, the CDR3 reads TGCGCCAGCAGCCAAGAGTTCTCTGACAGGGCGGCAGAGACCCAGTACTTC.

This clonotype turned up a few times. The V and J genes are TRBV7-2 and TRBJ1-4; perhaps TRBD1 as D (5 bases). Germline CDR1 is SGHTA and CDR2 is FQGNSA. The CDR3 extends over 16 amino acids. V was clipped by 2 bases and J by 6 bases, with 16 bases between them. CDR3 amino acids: CASSLYTGGMDEKLFF. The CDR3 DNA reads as TGTGCCAGCAGCTTATACACAGGTGGGATGGATGAAAAACTGTTTTTT.

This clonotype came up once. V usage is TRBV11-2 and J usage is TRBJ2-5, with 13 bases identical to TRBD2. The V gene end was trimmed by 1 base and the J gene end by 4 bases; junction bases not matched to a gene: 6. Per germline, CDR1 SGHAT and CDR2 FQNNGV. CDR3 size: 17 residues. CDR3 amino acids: CASSLGTSGGQGETQYF. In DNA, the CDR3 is TGTGCCAGCAGCTTAGGGACTAGCGGGGGCCAGGGAGAGACCCAGTACTTC. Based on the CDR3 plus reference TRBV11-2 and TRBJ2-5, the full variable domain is EAGVAQSPRYKIIEKRQSVAFWCNPISGHATLYWYQQILGQGPKLLIQFQNNGVVDDSQLPKDRFSAERLKGVDSTLKIQPAKLEDSAVYLCASSLGTSGGQGETQYFGPGTRLLVL.

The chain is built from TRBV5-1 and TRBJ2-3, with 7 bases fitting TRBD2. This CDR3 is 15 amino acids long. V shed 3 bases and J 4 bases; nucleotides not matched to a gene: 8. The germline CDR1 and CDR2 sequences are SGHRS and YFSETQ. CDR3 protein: CASSSGGGGPDTQYF. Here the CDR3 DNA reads TGCGCCAGCAGCTCGGGGGGAGGAGGCCCAGATACGCAGTATTTT.

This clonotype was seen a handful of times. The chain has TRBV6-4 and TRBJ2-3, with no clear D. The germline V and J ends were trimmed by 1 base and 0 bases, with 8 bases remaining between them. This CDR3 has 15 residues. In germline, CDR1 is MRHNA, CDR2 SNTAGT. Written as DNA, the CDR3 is TGTGCCAGCAGTGACTATTGGGGTAGCACAGATACGCAGTATTTT. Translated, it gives CASSDYWGSTDTQYF.

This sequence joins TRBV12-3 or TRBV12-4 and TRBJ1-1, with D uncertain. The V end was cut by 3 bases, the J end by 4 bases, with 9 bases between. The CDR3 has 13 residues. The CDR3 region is CASSFRSGTEAFF. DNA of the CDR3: TGTGCCAGCAGTTTTAGGTCGGGCACTGAAGCTTTCTTT.

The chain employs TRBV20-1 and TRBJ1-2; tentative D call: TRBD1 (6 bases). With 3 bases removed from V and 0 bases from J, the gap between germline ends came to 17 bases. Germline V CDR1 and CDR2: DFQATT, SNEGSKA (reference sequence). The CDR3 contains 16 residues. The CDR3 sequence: CSARSRDTTSNYGYTF. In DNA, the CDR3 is TGCAGTGCTAGGTCCCGGGACACTACTTCTAACTATGGCTACACCTTC.

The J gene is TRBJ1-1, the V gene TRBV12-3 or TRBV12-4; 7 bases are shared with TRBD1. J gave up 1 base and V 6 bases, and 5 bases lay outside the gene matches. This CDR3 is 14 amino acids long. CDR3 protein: CASSLGQTNTEAFF. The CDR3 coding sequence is TGTGCCAGCAGCTTGGGACAGACGAACACTGAAGCTTTCTTT.